Following are 10 T cell receptor beta chains from one sample sequenced in a study of blood T cells in healthy people across ages. The second PCR ran roughly 7 to 12 cycles with a sample-barcoded 5' primer and J-beta primers. MiXCR, run by TCRdb on the 5' RACE reads, gives a single entry per CDR3 protein. The sample carries roughly 1 million distinct CDR3 sequences, less than 25% recorded once. This sample was also put to use in a study of T cells of mothers and their children.

The sequenced sample was blood. The receptors derive from a girl aged 2-9 years in good health.

The chain joins TRBV9 to TRBJ2-1; the D is unclear. The germline V and J ends were trimmed by 4 bases and 13 bases, with 12 bases remaining between them. Per germline, CDR1 SGDLS and CDR2 YYNGEE. This CDR3 comprises 11 residues. The CDR3 protein is CASSSPGDQFF. Written as DNA, the CDR3 is TGTGCCAGCAGCTCCCCAGGTGATCAGTTCTTC.

The V gene is TRBV9, the J gene TRBJ2-5, with D perhaps matching TRBD2 (5 bases). The J call could be wrong; TRBJ2-1 is a better fit for the DNA end. From germline, CDR1 is SGDLS and CDR2 YYNGEE. The CDR3 is 14 residues long. CDR3 sequence: CASRGLWDYNEQFF. The CDR3 coding sequence is TGTGCCAGCAGAGGACTTTGGGACTACAATGAGCAGTTCTTC.

The J gene is TRBJ2-5, the V gene TRBV7-9; weak D call: TRBD2 (6 bases). The J call may be wrong; the DNA end is better matched by TRBJ2-7. The CDR3 sequence is 15 residues long. Germline V gene lookup returns CDR1 SEHNR and CDR2 FQNEAQ (reference sequence). The CDR3 loop reads CASSLARDLAYEQYF. As DNA, the CDR3 is TGTGCCAGCAGCTTAGCGCGGGACCTTGCCTACGAGCAGTACTTC.

In regard to this clonotype: A read error may produce the germline difference seen at one junction end. J is TRBJ1-1 and V is TRBV5-1; no reliable D call. The CDR3 spans 15 residues. The V gene's germline CDR1 is SGHRS and CDR2 YFSETQ. CDR3 nucleotide sequence: TGCGCCAGCAACTTGGTCGGGCGACCGAACACTGAAGCTTTCTTT. It specifies CASNLVGRPNTEAFF.

V and J are TRBV4-3 and TRBJ1-5; perhaps TRBD1 as D (5 bases). The CDR3 is 20 amino acids. The V end was cut by 0 bases, the J end by 0 bases, with 21 bases between. CDR1 is LGHNA, CDR2 YSLEER, per germline. The CDR3 nucleotides read TGCGCCAGCAGCCAAGAAGTTTCCGGGGGGTGGCCAGGTAGCAATCAGCCCCAGCATTTT. Protein sequence: CASSQEVSGGWPGSNQPQHF.

This clonotype was detected only a few times. J is TRBJ1-4 and V is TRBV12-3 or TRBV12-4; D remains unclear. This CDR3 has 17 residues. The V end was cut by 2 bases, the J end by 7 bases, with 20 bases between. The CDR3 loop is CASSLTLGNREGEKLFF. For the CDR3, the DNA is TGTGCCAGCAGTTTAACCCTCGGAAATAGGGAGGGTGAAAAACTGTTTTTT.

This rearrangement joins TRBV10-2 to TRBJ2-5, with 10 bases matching TRBD2. V was clipped by 3 bases and J by 5 bases; unmatched bases: 6. Germline values: CDR1 WSHSY, CDR2 SAAADI. The CDR3 is 15 residues long. The DNA of the CDR3 is TGCGCCAGCAGTGATCGTTTAGCGGGGGGTGAGACCCAGTACTTC. This codes for CASSDRLAGGETQYF.

This clonotype was found a few times. This chain joins TRBV20-1 and TRBJ1-5, with D possibly being TRBD1 (5 bases). Trimming shortened V by 3 bases and J by 15 bases, and 12 bases separated the two germline ends. From germline, CDR1 is DFQATT and CDR2 SNEGSKA (reference sequence). The CDR3 sequence is 10 residues long. CDR3 amino acids: CSARSQGLHF. The CDR3 bases are TGCAGTGCTAGGAGTCAGGGCCTGCATTTT.

The chain recombines TRBV10-3 with TRBJ2-2; either TRBD1 or TRBD2 may fit D (5 bases each). Between the trimmed V and J ends, which lost 7 bases and 6 bases, there was a span of 12 bases. Germline CDR1 is ENHRY and CDR2 is SYGVKD. The CDR3 extends over 13 amino acids. The CDR3 DNA reads as TGTGCCATCACGGCAGGGAGTGCCGGGGAGCTGTTTTTT. Encoded protein: CAITAGSAGELFF.

This clonotype appeared many times. V and J are TRBV4-2 and TRBJ2-3; 10 bases match TRBD2. The germline CDR1 and CDR2 sequences are LGHNA and YNFKEQ. V trimming: 0 bases; J trimming: 6 bases; junction bases outside the gene matches: 6. The CDR3 runs 16 residues. CDR3 coding DNA: TGTGCCAGCAGCCAAGAGAGCGGGAGGGCCTCCGATACGCAGTATTTT. Protein product: CASSQESGRASDTQYF.